A selection of T cell receptor beta chains follows, all from one sample in a study of cytomegalovirus exposure and HLA in healthy donors. Only in-frame clones appear in the TCRdb table, and some are missing; sequencing was by immunoSEQ multiplex PCR. The sample carries 200,000 to 250,000 clones, roughly 80% recorded once. The sequenced sample consisted of PBMCs. The receptors come from a woman aged 18-35 years in good health and CMV-seronegative. Both conserved end residues are part of each CDR3. D genes are given only for firm matches. Some rows mark clone size as missing; the rest say once, few, many or name a class of expanded clone.

d_call,j_call,clone_size,v_call,cdr3_aa,cdr3_nt
TRBD1,TRBJ1-5,.,TRBV10-3,CANPDRDMCQPQHF,TGTGCCAACCCGGACAGGGACATGTGTCAGCCCCAGCATTTT
.,TRBJ1-5,.,TRBV19,CASSMRRGNQPQHF,TGTGCCAGTAGTATGCGAAGAGGCAATCAGCCCCAGCATTTT
TRBD2,TRBJ2-7,once,TRBV27,CATSPLAGSSYEQYF,TGTGCCACCTCCCCACTAGCGGGGAGCTCCTACGAGCAGTACTTC
TRBD1,TRBJ2-7,.,TRBV6-1,CASRLGTGAFYEQYF,TGTGCCAGCAGGCTCGGGACAGGGGCTTTCTACGAGCAGTACTTC
.,TRBJ1-2,.,TRBV6-1,CASRDRVIGGYTF,TGTGCCAGCAGGGACCGAGTTATTGGGGGCTACACCTTC
.,TRBJ2-3,.,TRBV6-5,CASSYAGTSTDTQYF,TGTGCCAGCAGTTACGCAGGAACTAGCACAGATACGCAGTATTTT
.,TRBJ2-2,few,TRBV5-1,CASSLEVADNTGELFF,TGCGCCAGCAGCTTGGAGGTAGCGGATAACACCGGGGAGCTGTTTTTT
.,TRBJ1-1,.,TRBV28,CASSSPVFGGTEAFF,TGTGCCAGCAGTTCGCCCGTATTTGGAGGGACTGAAGCTTTCTTT
.,TRBJ1-2,once,TRBV5-1,CASSYGREQSYGYTF,TGCGCCAGCAGCTATGGAAGGGAACAGTCCTATGGCTACACCTTC
TRBD2,TRBJ2-3,.,TRBV11-2,CASSHTSGRGTDTQYF,TGTGCCAGCAGCCACACTAGCGGGAGGGGCACAGATACGCAGTATTTT
.,TRBJ2-1,.,TRBV6-5,CATAWSQIYNEQFF,TGTGCCACCGCATGGTCACAGATCTACAATGAGCAGTTCTTC
.,TRBJ1-5,.,TRBV6-1,CASQRLERVDQPQHF,TGTGCCAGCCAACGTCTGGAGAGGGTAGATCAGCCCCAGCATTTT
.,TRBJ2-3,.,TRBV2,CAIHPGSSTDTQYF,TGTGCCATACATCCCGGGAGTAGCACAGATACGCAGTATTTT
TRBD1,TRBJ1-5,.,TRBV18,CASSPPPGQGQPQHF,TGTGCCAGCTCACCCCCGCCGGGACAGGGACAGCCCCAGCATTTT
.,TRBJ1-4,.,TRBV19,CASSELDAATNEKLFF,TGTGCCAGTAGTGAACTGGACGCCGCAACTAATGAAAAACTGTTTTTT
.,TRBJ1-1,.,TRBV11-2,CASSLGRGGGLTEAFF,TGTGCCAGCAGCTTAGGGAGGGGCGGAGGTCTCACTGAAGCTTTCTTT
.,TRBJ2-7,few,TRBV28,CASSLRGYEQYF,TGTGCCAGCAGTTTGAGGGGCTACGAGCAGTACTTC
.,TRBJ1-4,.,TRBV6-5,CASSYSPRGRSEKLFF,TGTGCCAGCAGTTACTCGCCTAGGGGCAGGAGCGAAAAACTGTTTTTT
TRBD1,TRBJ1-2,.,TRBV30,CAWSKKGQGGGYTF,TGTGCCTGGAGTAAAAAGGGACAGGGGGGAGGCTACACCTTC
TRBD1,TRBJ1-5,.,TRBV4-1,CASSQDPGTGGKKPQHF,TGCGCCAGCAGCCAAGATCCCGGGACAGGGGGCAAAAAGCCCCAGCATTTT
TRBD2,TRBJ2-1,.,TRBV5-4,CASRDASGTSGGAMNEQFF,TGTGCCAGCAGAGATGCTTCCGGGACTAGCGGGGGGGCTATGAATGAGCAGTTCTTC
.,TRBJ2-2,.,TRBV13,CASSLGDRFGELFF,TGTGCCAGCAGCTTAGGAGACAGGTTCGGGGAGCTGTTTTTT
TRBD1,TRBJ1-2,.,TRBV19,CASSIGDRMDYGYTF,TGTGCCAGTAGTATAGGGGACAGGATGGACTATGGCTACACCTTC
.,TRBJ1-1,.,TRBV5-6,CASSSVYGAVNTEAFF,TGTGCCAGCAGTTCCGTTTACGGGGCCGTGAACACTGAAGCTTTCTTT
TRBD2,TRBJ2-5,.,TRBV4-2,CASSQGSGLAGVKETQYF,TGTGCCAGCAGCCAAGGGTCTGGACTAGCGGGAGTCAAAGAGACCCAGTACTTC
.,TRBJ2-3,few,TRBV29-1,CSVEGTLDSTDTQYF,TGCAGCGTCGAGGGGACCCTTGACAGCACAGATACGCAGTATTTT
TRBD2,TRBJ2-5,.,TRBV14,CASSQAGLADQETQYF,TGTGCCAGCAGCCAAGCGGGACTAGCGGACCAAGAGACCCAGTACTTC
TRBD1,TRBJ2-7,.,TRBV11-2,CASSLYRGSYEQYF,TGTGCCAGCAGCTTATACAGGGGCTCCTACGAGCAGTACTTC
TRBD1,TRBJ1-2,.,TRBV14,CASSHIGQGGGYTF,TGTGCCAGCAGCCATATCGGACAGGGTGGTGGCTACACCTTC
.,TRBJ1-5,.,TRBV19,CASSIVRGYSNQPQHF,TGTGCCAGTAGTATAGTCAGAGGCTATAGCAATCAGCCCCAGCATTTT
.,TRBJ2-7,.,TRBV7-8,CASSPRRAPYEQYF,TGTGCCAGCAGCCCCCGCAGGGCGCCCTACGAGCAGTACTTC
TRBD2,TRBJ2-1,.,TRBV5-1,CASSLVQGGNEQFF,TGCGCCAGCAGCTTGGTGCAGGGAGGGAATGAGCAGTTCTTC
.,TRBJ2-5,.,TRBV5-4,CASSLAGTKETQYF,TGTGCCAGCAGCTTGGCCGGGACAAAAGAGACCCAGTACTTC
.,TRBJ1-5,few,TRBV5-1,CASSAPEMPGGNYSNQPQHF,TGCGCCAGCAGCGCACCGGAGATGCCGGGGGGGAACTATAGCAATCAGCCCCAGCATTTT
.,TRBJ2-5,.,TRBV7-9,CASSLAGGQETQYF,TGTGCCAGCAGCTTAGCGGGGGGCCAAGAGACCCAGTACTTC
.,TRBJ2-7,.,TRBV28,CASSPPRQPRSYEQYF,TGTGCCAGCAGTCCCCCCCGGCAGCCAAGGTCCTACGAGCAGTACTTC
.,TRBJ2-1,.,TRBV11-2,CASTLLASYNEQFF,TGTGCCAGCACCCTACTAGCCTCCTACAATGAGCAGTTCTTC
.,TRBJ1-6,.,TRBV27,CASSLGRPYNSPLHF,TGTGCCAGCAGTTTAGGGAGGCCCTATAATTCACCCCTCCACTTT
TRBD2,TRBJ2-3,.,TRBV27,CASSLASGRLNTQYF,TGTGCCAGCAGTTTGGCTAGCGGGCGGCTTAATACGCAGTATTTT
TRBD1,TRBJ2-5,.,TRBV7-6,CASSRDSPSETQYF,TGTGCCAGCAGCCGGGACAGTCCTTCGGAGACCCAGTACTTC
TRBD2,TRBJ2-1,.,TRBV28,CASSFAGGGDYNEQFF,TGTGCCAGCAGTTTTGCGGGCGGGGGAGACTACAATGAGCAGTTCTTC
.,TRBJ2-1,.,TRBV2,CASTNGVQGRPDYNEQFF,TGTGCCAGCACCAACGGGGTACAGGGCCGTCCTGACTACAATGAGCAGTTCTTC
.,TRBJ1-2,few,TRBV10-3,CAISGDSRYGYTF,TGTGCCATCAGTGGAGACAGCCGCTATGGCTACACCTTC
TRBD1,TRBJ2-5,once,TRBV7-6,CASSLRDREETQYF,TGTGCCAGCAGCTTAAGGGACAGGGAAGAGACCCAGTACTTC
.,TRBJ1-1,.,TRBV28,CASGPGGYTEAFF,TGTGCCAGCGGACCTGGAGGGTACACTGAAGCTTTCTTT
.,TRBJ1-5,.,TRBV5-5,CASSLDTGVGPQHF,TGTGCCAGCAGCCTCGATACCGGGGTTGGACCCCAGCATTTT
.,TRBJ2-1,.,TRBV6-5,CASSYSSGSSYNEQFF,TGTGCCAGCAGTTACTCATCCGGAAGCTCCTACAATGAGCAGTTCTTC
.,TRBJ2-5,.,TRBV13,CASSISGGTQETQYF,TGTGCCAGCAGCATCTCCGGGGGGACACAAGAGACCCAGTACTTC
.,TRBJ1-2,.,TRBV27,CASSRIGGRAPTDYGYTF,TGTGCCAGCAGCCGCATCGGTGGCAGGGCACCGACCGACTATGGCTACACCTTC
.,TRBJ2-3,.,TRBV7-7,CASSTGRTDTQYF,TGTGCCAGCAGCACGGGCCGCACAGATACGCAGTATTTT
TRBD1,TRBJ1-1,.,TRBV25-1,CASSRDRGKDEAFF,TGTGCCAGCAGTAGGGACAGGGGCAAAGATGAAGCTTTCTTT
.,TRBJ1-1,once,TRBV9,CASSVEGRTTEDRAFF,TGTGCCAGCAGCGTAGAGGGCAGGACCACAGAAGATAGGGCTTTCTTT
.,TRBJ2-2,.,TRBV9,CASSPRVGARSGELFF,TGTGCCAGCAGCCCCCGGGTCGGGGCGCGTAGCGGGGAGCTGTTTTTT
.,TRBJ2-7,.,TRBV28,CASSLGPLHSYEQYF,TGTGCCAGCAGTTTAGGCCCGTTACACTCCTACGAGCAGTACTTC
.,TRBJ1-1,.,TRBV11-2,CASSLQGRTEAFF,TGTGCCAGCAGCTTACAGGGCCGGACTGAAGCTTTCTTT